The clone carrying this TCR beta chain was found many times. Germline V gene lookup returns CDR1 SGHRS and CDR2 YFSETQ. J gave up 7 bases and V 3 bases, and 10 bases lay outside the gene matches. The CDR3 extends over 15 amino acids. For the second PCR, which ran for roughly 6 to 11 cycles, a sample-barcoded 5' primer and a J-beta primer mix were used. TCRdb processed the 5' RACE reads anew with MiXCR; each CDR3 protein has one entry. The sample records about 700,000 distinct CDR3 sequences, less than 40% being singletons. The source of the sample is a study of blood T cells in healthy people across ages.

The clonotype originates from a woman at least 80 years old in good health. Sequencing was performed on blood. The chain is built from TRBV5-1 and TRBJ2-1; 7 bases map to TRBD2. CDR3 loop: CASSWATSRRNEQFF. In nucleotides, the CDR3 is TGCGCCAGCAGCTGGGCGACTAGCCGTCGGAATGAGCAGTTCTTC. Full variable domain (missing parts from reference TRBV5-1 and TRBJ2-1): KAGVTQTPRYLIKTRGQQVTLSCSPISGHRSVSWYQQTPGQGLQFLFEYFSETQRNKGNFPGRFSGRQFSNSRSEMNVSTLELGDSALYLCASSWATSRRNEQFFGPGTRLTVL.